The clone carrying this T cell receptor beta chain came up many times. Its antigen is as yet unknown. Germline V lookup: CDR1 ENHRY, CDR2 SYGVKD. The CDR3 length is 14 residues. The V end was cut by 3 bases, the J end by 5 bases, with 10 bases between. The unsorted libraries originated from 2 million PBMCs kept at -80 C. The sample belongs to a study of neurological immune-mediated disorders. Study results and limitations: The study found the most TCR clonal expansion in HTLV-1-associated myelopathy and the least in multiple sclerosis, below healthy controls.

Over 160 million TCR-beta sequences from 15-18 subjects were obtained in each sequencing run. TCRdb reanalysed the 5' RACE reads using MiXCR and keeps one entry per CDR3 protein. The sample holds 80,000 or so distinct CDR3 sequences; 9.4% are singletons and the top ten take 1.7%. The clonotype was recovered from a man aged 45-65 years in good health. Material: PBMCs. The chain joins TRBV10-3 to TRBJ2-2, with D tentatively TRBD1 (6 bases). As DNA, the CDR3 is TGTGCCATCAGTGACACCAGGGGTACCGGGGAGCTGTTTTTT. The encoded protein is CAISDTRGTGELFF.